The 25 T cell receptor beta chains given below trace back to one sample, sequenced in a study of beta chain features in type 1 diabetes. Findings and limits, study-wide: Patients with Type 1 diabetes showed moderately but significantly shorter TCRB CDR3s in all four CD4+ subsets.

What was sequenced were expressed TCRB transcripts, since all of the isolated RNA had been reverse transcribed. Sequencing used immunoSEQ multiplex PCR; TCRdb keeps in-frame clones, though not all of them. This sample has about 15,000 clones, with 55% to 70% found just once. These receptors are not linked to any known antigen. Sequencing used Tregs from blood. These receptors were taken from a man aged 25 to 40 with type 1 diabetes.

This chain joins TRBV6-6 and TRBJ2-7; TRBD2 aligns across 13 bases. Germline V gene data show CDR1 as MNHNY and CDR2 as SVGAGI (reference sequence). The CDR3 is made up of 15 amino acids. With V trimmed by 5 bases and J by 5 bases, 6 bases remained unmatched. CDR3 DNA sequence: TGTGCCAGCAGTGAGGGGACTAGCGGGAACGACGAGCAGTACTTC. As protein: CASSEGTSGNDEQYF.

This chain's CDR3 is CAIRPDFLGDYGYTF. In DNA form, the CDR3 reads TGTGCCATCAGACCGGACTTTCTCGGGGACTATGGCTACACCTTC. This chain links TRBV10-3 with TRBJ1-2; D remains ambiguous. CDR1 and CDR2 (germline): ENHRY, SYGVKD. The CDR3 is made up of 15 amino acids. Trimming took off 6 bases at V and 3 bases at J, with 17 bases between the two ends.

This clone was counted a single time. V gene TRBV7-2 combines with J gene TRBJ2-5; a possible D gene is TRBD2 (6 bases). This CDR3 has 15 residues. CDR1 and CDR2 from the germline V gene are SGHTA and FQGNSA. Deletions cut 1 base from V and 1 base from J, with 10 bases between. The CDR3 loop is CASSLVGSGQETQYF. The CDR3 DNA reads as TGTGCCAGCAGCTTAGTTGGTAGCGGCCAAGAGACCCAGTACTTC.

The rearrangement uses TRBV7-2 and TRBJ2-3; the D gene is possibly TRBD2 (7 bases). The length of the CDR3 is 16 residues. V was clipped by 1 base and J by 5 bases, with 16 bases between them. In germline, CDR1 is SGHTA, CDR2 FQGNSA. The CDR3 DNA reads TGTGCCAGCAGCTTAGGAGGGGGGGGCCCGGGAGATACGCAGTATTTT. The encoded protein is CASSLGGGGPGDTQYF.

This clone was found a few times. This chain joins TRBV10-2 and TRBJ2-1; D possibly corresponds to TRBD2 (5 bases). V shed 9 bases and J shed 0 bases, with 12 bases lying between them. The CDR3 runs to 14 residues. Germline V gene data show CDR1 as WSHSY and CDR2 as SAAADI. The CDR3 sequence: CASYSGGSYNEQFF. The CDR3 coding sequence is TGCGCCAGTTACTCTGGAGGCTCCTACAATGAGCAGTTCTTC.

The chain carries TRBV5-1 and TRBJ1-6; TRBD1 matches at 10 bases. V gave up 4 bases and J gave up 8 bases; unmatched junction bases: 6. Germline values: CDR1 SGHRS, CDR2 YFSETQ. CDR3 length: 15 amino acids. CDR3: CASSLRTGGDSPLHF. DNA for the CDR3: TGCGCCAGCAGCCTTCGGACAGGGGGAGATTCACCCCTCCACTTT. Using reference TRBV5-1 and TRBJ1-6 for the parts outside the CDR3, the full variable domain is KAGVTQTPRYLIKTRGQQVTLSCSPISGHRSVSWYQQTPGQGLQFLFEYFSETQRNKGNFPGRFSGRQFSNSRSEMNVSTLELGDSALYLCASSLRTGGDSPLHFGNGTRLTVT.

The chain recombines TRBV18 with TRBJ2-2; 7 bases fit TRBD1. V lost 1 base to trimming and J lost 4 bases; unmatched junction nucleotides: 0. The CDR3 loop spans 14 amino acids. The germline CDR1 and CDR2 sequences are KGHSH and LQKENI. The CDR3 sequence: CASSPRTGTGELFF. DNA for the CDR3: TGTGCCAGCTCACCACGGACAGGCACCGGGGAGCTGTTTTTT.

This clone has just one count. The chain employs TRBV7-2 and TRBJ2-2; the D gene is possibly TRBD2 (5 bases). This CDR3 comprises 14 residues. Germline values: CDR1 SGHTA, CDR2 FQGNSA. The V gene lost 4 bases and the J gene lost 4 bases, with 10 bases spanning the gap. CDR3: CASSSQTSTGELFF. CDR3 bases: TGTGCCAGCAGCTCACAAACTAGCACCGGGGAGCTGTTTTTT.

On this clone itself: Other DNA variants within this sample encode the same CDR3. The J gene is TRBJ2-4, the V gene TRBV11-2; tentative D call: TRBD1 (7 bases). Germline V gene lookup returns CDR1 SGHAT and CDR2 FQNNGV. V was clipped by 0 bases and J by 0 bases, with 18 bases between them. The CDR3 length is 19 residues. The CDR3 reads CASSLDRRAGGLAKNIQYF. CDR3 in DNA: TGTGCCAGCAGCTTAGATCGGAGAGCAGGGGGGCTAGCCAAAAACATTCAGTACTTC.

The V gene is TRBV11-2, the J gene TRBJ1-2, with TRBD1 identical over 7 bases. V dropped 5 bases and J dropped 8; count of bases not matched to a gene: 8. CDR1 is SGHAT, CDR2 FQNNGV, per germline. This CDR3 is built from 13 residues. The CDR3 DNA reads TGTGCCAGCAGCCCAACAGGGGAGTACGGCTACACCTTC. This codes for CASSPTGEYGYTF.

The chain uses TRBV14 and TRBJ2-1; 7 bases are a match to TRBD1. V dropped 3 bases and J dropped 9; count of bases not matched to a gene: 14. There are 16 residues in the CDR3. The germline CDR1 and CDR2 sequences are SGHDN and FVKESK. In DNA, the CDR3 is TGTGCCAGCAGCCATCATGAGGGCAGGGGGATTGGTGAGCAGTTCTTC. It yields the protein CASSHHEGRGIGEQFF.

The gene calls are TRBV2 and TRBJ2-5; 8 nucleotides align to TRBD2. CDR3 length equals 17 residues. The germline V gene encodes CDR1 SNHLY and CDR2 FYNNEI. The V and J ends lost 2 bases and 5 bases, in that order; junction bases with no gene match: 13. The CDR3 DNA sequence: TGTGCCAGCAGTGAAATGGGCGGGGGGCCCGAGGCCGAGACCCAGTACTTC. As protein: CASSEMGGGPEAETQYF.

The chain couples TRBV10-3 to TRBJ2-3; tentatively, D is TRBD2 (5 bases). The germline CDR1 and CDR2 sequences are ENHRY and SYGVKD. The CDR3 has 11 residues. Trimming removed 0 bases at V and 10 bases at J, with 5 bases between. Here the CDR3 reads CAISESRAQYF. DNA of the CDR3: TGTGCCATCAGTGAGTCGAGGGCGCAGTATTTT.

This clone turned up a few times. The chain employs TRBV5-6 and TRBJ1-5; 7 nucleotides match TRBD1. Looked up from germline, CDR1 is SGHDT and CDR2 is YYEEEE. The CDR3 sequence is 15 residues long. J lost 3 bases, V lost 4 bases, and 7 bases had no gene match. The CDR3 bases are TGTGCCAGCAGCAACCGGGACAGACTCAATCAGCCCCAGCATTTT. Translated, it gives CASSNRDRLNQPQHF.

This chain connects TRBV5-1 to TRBJ2-3; D possibly corresponds to TRBD2 (6 bases). Trimming stripped 5 bases from V and 3 bases from J, with 13 bases between. Looked up from germline, CDR1 is SGHRS and CDR2 is YFSETQ. This CDR3 spans 14 amino acids. CDR3 nucleotide sequence: TGCGCCAGCAGTTCGGGGGTGGAAACAGATACGCAGTATTTT. Residues: CASSSGVETDTQYF.

This clone has just a few counts. This chain uses TRBV6-6 with TRBJ2-3, with D uncertain. CDR3 length: 11 residues. V lost 2 bases and J lost 6, with 3 bases in between. From germline, CDR1 is MNHNY and CDR2 SVGAGI (reference sequence). Written as DNA, the CDR3 is TGTGCCAGCAGTTACGAGGATACGCAGTATTTT. Its protein product is CASSYEDTQYF.

J is TRBJ1-2 and V is TRBV5-1; D call uncertain. The CDR3 contains 15 residues. Germline lookup yields CDR1 SGHRS and CDR2 YFSETQ. V was shortened by 1 base and J by 0 bases, with 10 bases between the two germline ends. CDR3 sequence reads: CASSLFDTTNYGYTF. The CDR3 coding sequence is TGCGCCAGCAGCTTGTTCGACACCACTAACTATGGCTACACCTTC.

The J gene is TRBJ2-1, the V gene TRBV7-2, with 16 bases aligning to TRBD2. The CDR3 has 18 amino acids. J gave up 3 bases and V 5 bases, and 7 bases lay outside the gene matches. Germline V CDR1 and CDR2: SGHTA, FQGNSA. The CDR3 protein is CASSPGTSGREYYNEQFF. In DNA form, the CDR3 reads TGTGCCAGCAGCCCCGGGACTAGCGGGAGGGAATACTACAATGAGCAGTTCTTC.

This clone has only a few counts. The CDR3 coding sequence is TGCGCCAGCAGCCTTTCTGGGGCCAACGTCCTGACTTTC. Translation: CASSLSGANVLTF. The chain employs TRBV5-1 and TRBJ2-6, with D unclear. The CDR3 extends over 13 amino acids. V lost 4 bases and J 1 base, leaving 3 bases between the germline ends. The germline V gene has CDR1 SGHRS and CDR2 YFSETQ.

The V gene is TRBV10-2, the J gene TRBJ2-5, with 8 bases identical to TRBD2. Trimming took 8 bases from V and 6 from J; bases not matched to a gene: 14. Germline V gives CDR1 WSHSY, CDR2 SAAADI. This CDR3 region has 15 residues. CDR3 in DNA: TGCGCCAGCGGCCTCTCCGGGAGGGCCATGAAGACCCAGTACTTC. As protein: CASGLSGRAMKTQYF.

The chain joins TRBV4-2 to TRBJ1-2; a possible D gene is TRBD1 (6 bases). With 4 bases removed from V and 6 bases from J, the gap between germline ends came to 18 bases. The CDR3 is made up of 15 amino acids. Looked up from germline, CDR1 is LGHNA and CDR2 is YNFKEQ. CDR3 nucleotides: TGTGCCAGCAGCCTCGGGACATTGGTAAGGGATGGCTACACCTTC. This codes for CASSLGTLVRDGYTF.

This chain joins TRBV7-6 and TRBJ2-5; no firm D call. This CDR3 spans 12 amino acids. Germline V CDR1 and CDR2: SGHVS, FNYEAQ. V lost 0 bases and J lost 5, with 4 bases in between. The CDR3 here is CASSLARETQYF. CDR3 in DNA: TGTGCCAGCAGCTTAGCGCGGGAGACCCAGTACTTC. The variable domain in full, with the rest retrieved from reference TRBV7-6 and TRBJ2-5, is GAGVSQSPRYKVTKRGQDVALRCDPISGHVSLYWYRQALGQGPEFLTYFNYEAQQDKSGLPNDRFSAERPEGSISTLTIQRTEQRDSAMYRCASSLARETQYFGPGTRLLVL.

The genes are TRBV11-1 and TRBJ2-3; D perhaps matches TRBD1 (5 bases). V was trimmed by 6 bases and J by 9 bases, leaving 13 bases between them. Germline V gene lookup returns CDR1 SGHAT and CDR2 FQDESV (reference sequence). The CDR3 spans 12 residues. CDR3 DNA: TGTGCCAGCAGTCAGACAGATCTAACGCAGTATTTT. This codes for CASSQTDLTQYF.

The chain carries TRBV30 and TRBJ1-1; the D gene is possibly TRBD1 (5 bases). V was shortened by 3 bases and J by 8 bases, with 13 bases between the two germline ends. The CDR3 consists of 12 residues. Germline V gives CDR1 GTSNPN, CDR2 SVGIG (reference sequence). The CDR3 nucleotides are TGTGCCTGGAGGTGGGGCTACCTCGAAGCTTTCTTT. Residues: CAWRWGYLEAFF.

This chain uses TRBV4-1 with TRBJ1-1; TRBD1 matches at 7 bases. With 4 bases clipped from V and 0 bases from J, the junction kept 8 bases outside the gene matches. This CDR3 contains 16 residues. Germline V gives CDR1 MGHRA, CDR2 YSYEKL. CDR3 sequence (DNA): TGCGCCAGCAGCCTCCTGGGGCAGGGGGTGAACACTGAAGCTTTCTTT. Translating it yields CASSLLGQGVNTEAFF.